The 5 T cell receptor beta chains given below trace back to one sample, sequenced in a study of CD8+CD57+ T cells in acquired aplastic anemia. TCR beta VDJ combinations and CDR3 sequences were profiled from genomic DNA. Each CDR3 protein gets one entry after TCRdb re-called the reads with MiXCR. The top ten hold approximately 2.8% of the sample, which has about 160,000 distinct CDR3 sequences, roughly 48% seen once. Patients selected for sequencing had displayed CD8+CD57+ cell expansion by flow cytometry. The sample consisted of sorted CD4+, CD8+, or CD8+CD57+ T cells (not recorded which) from PBMCs. All receptors derive from a human donor with aplastic anemia.

This clonotype was counted ten times or more. Mismatch with germline at one junction end may stem from a read error. The chain joins TRBV7-3 to TRBJ2-1, with 8 bases aligning to TRBD2. Germline lookup yields CDR1 SGHTA and CDR2 FQGTGA. CDR3 size: 15 residues. The CDR3 here is CVSSLVGTSGNEQFF. In DNA, the CDR3 is TGTGTCAGCAGCTTAGTCGGGACTAGTGGCAATGAGCAGTTCTTC.

Concerning this clonotype: One base away lies a much larger clone, so this may be a sequencing read error. The rearrangement uses TRBV11-2 and TRBJ2-2; TRBD1 aligns across 8 bases. This CDR3 is 16 amino acids long. Per the germline V gene, CDR1 is SGHAT and CDR2 is FQNNGV. V lost 8 bases, J lost 4 bases, and 12 bases stayed unmatched. The CDR3 nucleotides are TGTGCCAGCCGCAGACGCCCAGGGGGCACCACCGGGGAGCTGTTTTTT. This translates into CASRRRPGGTTGELFF.

At least ten counts were recorded for this clonotype. The chain employs TRBV20-1 and TRBJ1-2, with TRBD1 matching over 7 bases. V trimming: 3 bases; J trimming: 0 bases; junction bases outside the gene matches: 4. Germline V CDR1 and CDR2: DFQATT, SNEGSKA (reference sequence). This CDR3 spans 14 amino acids. The CDR3 sequence is CSASRDSSNYGYTF. The CDR3 DNA sequence: TGCAGTGCTAGCCGGGACAGCTCTAACTATGGCTACACCTTC.

This clonotype was seen at least ten times. This chain's CDR3 is CSAQRDRQGEQYF. In DNA, the CDR3 is TGCAGTGCCCAACGGGACAGGCAGGGCGAGCAGTACTTC. The chain uses TRBV20-1 and TRBJ2-7, with TRBD1 matching 8 bases. The ends lost 6 bases at V and 6 bases at J; junction bases unmatched: 10. The germline V gene encodes CDR1 DFQATT and CDR2 SNEGSKA (reference sequence). This CDR3 contains 13 residues.

This clonotype appeared many times. This chain connects TRBV20-1 to TRBJ1-4; unclear D gene. Germline CDR1 reads DFQATT; CDR2 reads SNEGSKA (reference sequence). This CDR3 comprises 14 residues. The V gene lost 3 bases and the J gene lost 4 bases, with 12 bases spanning the gap. The CDR3: CSASIPGGNEKLFF. The CDR3 DNA follows: TGCAGTGCTAGTATCCCGGGAGGTAATGAAAAACTGTTTTTT.